The 21 T cell receptor beta chains given below trace back to one sample, sequenced in a study of blood T cell repertoires in COVID-19. Sequencing used immunoSEQ multiplex PCR; TCRdb keeps in-frame clones, though not all of them. The sample includes about 200,000 clones, roughly nine tenths seen only once; the top ten take 1.5% to 2%. Material for sequencing was peripheral blood. All receptors come from a man aged 35 to 55 with active or convalescent COVID-19.

The rearrangement uses TRBV19 and TRBJ1-2, with 10 bases identical to TRBD1. The CDR3 runs 15 residues. With 4 bases clipped from V and 5 bases from J, the junction kept 7 bases outside the gene matches. CDR1 and CDR2 (germline): LNHDA, SQIVND (reference sequence). The CDR3 protein is CASSSGGQGGYGYTF. In DNA, the CDR3 is TGTGCCAGTAGTAGTGGAGGACAGGGGGGATATGGCTACACCTTC. The full variable domain, in which reference TRBV19 and TRBJ1-2 provide the parts outside the CDR3, is DGGITQSPKYLFRKEGQNVTLSCEQNLNHDAMYWYRQDPGQGLRLIYYSQIVNDFQKGDIAEGYSVSREKKESFPLTVTSAQKNPTAFYLCASSSGGQGGYGYTFGSGTRLTVV.

This chain connects TRBV25-1 to TRBJ2-1; perhaps TRBD2 as D (6 bases). The CDR3 is 16 residues long. Trimming removed 5 bases from V and 1 base from J, with 15 bases in between. Per germline, CDR1 MGHDK and CDR2 SYGVNS. CDR3: CASSHLGGASYNEQFF. CDR3 in DNA: TGTGCCAGCAGTCACCTCGGCGGGGCATCCTACAATGAGCAGTTCTTC.

This clone has just one count. The chain combines TRBV11-2 with TRBJ1-5; D is ambiguous. V lost 3 bases and J 3 bases, leaving 12 bases between the germline ends. This CDR3 has 15 residues. CDR1 and CDR2 (germline): SGHAT, FQNNGV. CDR3 protein: CASSFGGRDNQPQHF. CDR3 sequence (DNA): TGTGCCAGCAGCTTTGGCGGGAGGGACAATCAGCCCCAGCATTTT.

This chain connects TRBV28 to TRBJ1-2; 7 bases map to TRBD1. The germline CDR1 and CDR2 sequences are MDHEN and SYDVKM. The V gene end was trimmed by 6 bases and the J gene end by 11 bases; junction bases not matched to a gene: 18. The CDR3 covers 15 residues. CDR3 nucleotide sequence: TGTGCCAGCAGCCTAGGGACAGCGGATTGGGGAAGGTACACCTTC. Its protein is CASSLGTADWGRYTF.

This chain connects TRBV24-1 to TRBJ2-1; no firm D call. The V and J ends lost 4 bases and 0 bases respectively, with 6 bases between them. Germline values: CDR1 KGHDR, CDR2 SFDVKD. The CDR3 loop spans 14 amino acids. The CDR3 DNA reads as TGTGCCACCAGTGAAACGGGCTCCTACAATGAGCAGTTCTTC. The encoded protein is CATSETGSYNEQFF.

The chain carries TRBV2 and TRBJ2-3; TRBD2 matches 7 bases. Germline CDR1 is SNHLY and CDR2 is FYNNEI. V trimming: 2 bases; J trimming: 4 bases; junction bases outside the gene matches: 9. This CDR3 is 16 amino acids long. For the CDR3, the DNA is TGTGCCAGCAGTGAAAACTTAGCGGGTGGGTCAGATACGCAGTATTTT. Translating gives CASSENLAGGSDTQYF.

The genes are TRBV13 and TRBJ2-2; 7 nucleotides match TRBD1. Germline V lookup: CDR1 PRHDT, CDR2 FYEKMQ (reference sequence). J gave up 0 bases and V 5 bases, and 6 bases lay outside the gene matches. The CDR3 has 16 amino acids. The CDR3 loop reads CASSILTGTNTGELFF. The CDR3 DNA sequence: TGTGCCAGCAGCATCCTGACAGGGACGAACACCGGGGAGCTGTTTTTT.

CDR3 DNA sequence: TGTGCCAGCAGTCTACTAGCGGCTAGCTCTGGGGCCAACGTCCTGACTTTC. Protein sequence: CASSLLAASSGANVLTF. The V and J genes are TRBV6-6 and TRBJ2-6; 8 positions agree with TRBD2. The CDR3 extends over 17 amino acids. Looked up from germline, CDR1 is MNHNY and CDR2 is SVGAGI (reference sequence). The trim removed 5 bases at V and 0 bases at J, leaving 6 bases unmatched.

The chain uses TRBV4-1 and TRBJ1-2; tentatively, D is TRBD1 (6 bases). CDR3 size: 15 residues. Deletions cut 5 bases from V and 2 bases from J, with 15 bases between. In germline, CDR1 is MGHRA, CDR2 YSYEKL. CDR3: CASSYGAGENYGYTF. CDR3 coding DNA: TGCGCCAGCAGCTACGGGGCAGGGGAGAACTATGGCTACACCTTC.

This chain uses TRBV30 with TRBJ2-1, with 7 bases fitting TRBD1. The CDR3 loop spans 14 amino acids. Germline lookup yields CDR1 GTSNPN and CDR2 SVGIG (reference sequence). V shed 5 bases, J shed 6 bases, and the junction held 10 bases outside the gene matches. The CDR3 protein is CAWATGVPANEQFF. CDR3 DNA sequence: TGTGCCTGGGCTACAGGGGTCCCCGCCAATGAGCAGTTCTTC.

The chain is built from TRBV5-1 and TRBJ2-5, with 10 bases fitting TRBD1. J gave up 6 bases and V 4 bases, and 6 bases lay outside the gene matches. The CDR3 is made up of 14 amino acids. From germline, CDR1 is SGHRS and CDR2 YFSETQ. This chain's CDR3 is CASSRDRGIQTQYF. The CDR3 nucleotides read TGCGCCAGCAGCCGGGACAGGGGTATACAGACCCAGTACTTC.

CDR3 region: CATQGYYSYEQYF. The DNA of the CDR3 is TGTGCCACCCAGGGATACTACTCCTACGAGCAGTACTTC. The chain combines TRBV28 with TRBJ2-7; maybe TRBD1 (5 bases). With 10 bases removed from V and 0 bases from J, the gap between germline ends came to 13 bases. CDR1 and CDR2 (germline): MDHEN, SYDVKM. The CDR3 extends over 13 amino acids.

The rearrangement uses TRBV2 and TRBJ1-5; 7 nucleotides align to TRBD1. The V gene's germline CDR1 is SNHLY and CDR2 FYNNEI. After removal of 6 bases from V and 0 bases from J, the junction contained 8 bases not matched to a gene. The CDR3 consists of 16 residues. The CDR3 DNA is TGTGCCAGCAGACCCCCGGGACAGCATAGCAATCAGCCCCAGCATTTT. Translation gives CASRPPGQHSNQPQHF. Full variable domain (missing parts from reference TRBV2 and TRBJ1-5): EPEVTQTPSHQVTQMGQEVILRCVPISNHLYFYWYRQILGQKVEFLVSFYNNEISEKSEIFDDQFSVERPDGSNFTLKIRSTKLEDSAMYFCASRPPGQHSNQPQHFGDGTRLSIL.

V and J are TRBV11-3 and TRBJ1-1; the D is unclear. Looked up from germline, CDR1 is SGHNT and CDR2 is YENEEA. V dropped 5 bases and J dropped 4 bases, with 11 bases sitting between them. The CDR3 runs to 13 residues. This CDR3 is CASSPESSTEAFF. CDR3 DNA sequence: TGTGCCAGCAGCCCTGAGTCGAGCACTGAAGCTTTCTTT.

The genes are TRBV6-4 and TRBJ2-7; maybe TRBD2 (7 bases). Germline V gene sequence: CDR1 MRHNA, CDR2 SNTAGT. V lost 4 bases and J 6 bases, leaving 16 bases between the germline ends. There are 14 residues in the CDR3. As DNA, the CDR3 is TGTGCCAGCAGTGCAACCCTGGGGGGGCGCGAGCAGTACTTC. Amino acids: CASSATLGGREQYF.

As to this clone: Other DNA sequences in the sample encode the same CDR3. This chain connects TRBV30 to TRBJ1-1, with D maybe TRBD1 (5 bases). Germline values: CDR1 GTSNPN, CDR2 SVGIG (reference sequence). The CDR3 is 12 amino acids. Between the trimmed V and J ends, which lost 0 bases and 7 bases, there was a span of 9 bases. CDR3 DNA: TGTGCCTGGAGTGTTCAGGGTTTTGAAGCTTTCTTT. Translated: CAWSVQGFEAFF.

The chain employs TRBV6-5 and TRBJ1-5; no firm D call. In germline, CDR1 is MNHEY, CDR2 SVGAGI. The CDR3 runs to 15 residues. The V end was cut by 6 bases, the J end by 5 bases, with 17 bases between. The CDR3 bases are TGTGCCAGCAGCCCCGGAGGGTTGGGAGATCAGCCCCAGCATTTT. Protein: CASSPGGLGDQPQHF.

This clone was seen more than once but under ten times. V usage is TRBV28 and J usage is TRBJ2-4; the D is unclear. The V and J ends lost 5 bases and 0 bases respectively, with 17 bases between them. Per germline, CDR1 MDHEN and CDR2 SYDVKM. This CDR3 has 17 amino acids. CDR3 residues: CASSPTRMLLAKNIQYF. The CDR3 DNA follows: TGTGCCAGCAGTCCGACTCGCATGTTACTAGCCAAAAACATTCAGTACTTC.

CDR3 sequence: CASSLSGTGGGEKLFF. Here the CDR3 DNA reads TGTGCCAGCAGCTTGAGTGGCACGGGGGGAGGGGAAAAACTGTTTTTT. The rearrangement uses TRBV5-5 and TRBJ1-4; D may be TRBD1 (5 bases). Germline loops: CDR1 SGHKS, CDR2 YYEKEE (reference sequence). With 1 base removed from V and 8 bases from J, the gap between germline ends came to 18 bases. This CDR3 contains 16 residues.

The J gene is TRBJ2-5, the V gene TRBV7-2, with a tentative D call TRBD2 (5 bases). Germline CDR1 and CDR2: SGHTA and FQGNSA. Deletions cut 4 bases from V and 0 bases from J, with 9 bases between. The length of the CDR3 is 14 residues. CDR3 protein: CASSSLGYQETQYF. The DNA for the CDR3 is TGTGCCAGCAGCTCACTAGGTTACCAAGAGACCCAGTACTTC.

The V call is TRBV30, the J call TRBJ1-5; 8 bases agree with TRBD1. This CDR3 comprises 14 residues. Germline CDR1 GTSNPN, CDR2 SVGIG (reference sequence). Trimming at V came to 1 base and at J to 7 bases, leaving 6 bases not matched to a gene. CDR3 amino acids: CAWSGQGILQPQHF. The DNA of the CDR3 is TGTGCCTGGAGTGGACAGGGGATATTACAGCCCCAGCATTTT.